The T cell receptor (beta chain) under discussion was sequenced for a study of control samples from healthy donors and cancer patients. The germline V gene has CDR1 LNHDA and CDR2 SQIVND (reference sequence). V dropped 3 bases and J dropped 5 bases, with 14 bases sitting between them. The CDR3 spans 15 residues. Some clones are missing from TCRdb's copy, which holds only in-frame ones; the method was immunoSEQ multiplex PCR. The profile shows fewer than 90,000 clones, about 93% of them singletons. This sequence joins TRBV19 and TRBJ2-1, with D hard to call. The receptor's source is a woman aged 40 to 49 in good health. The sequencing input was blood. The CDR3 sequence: CASSIQLTVNNEQFF. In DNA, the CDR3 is TGTGCCAGTAGTATCCAGTTAACGGTGAACAATGAGCAGTTCTTC. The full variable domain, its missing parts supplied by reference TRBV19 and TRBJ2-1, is DGGITQSPKYLFRKEGQNVTLSCEQNLNHDAMYWYRQDPGQGLRLIYYSQIVNDFQKGDIAEGYSVSREKKESFPLTVTSAQKNPTAFYLCASSIQLTVNNEQFFGPGTRLTVL.